Listed below are T cell receptor beta chains from one sample, sequenced in a study of lymphopenia after photon versus proton radiotherapy. The data were produced by immunoSEQ multiplex PCR, yet TCRdb's version contains in-frame clones alone and is incomplete. The sample contains 22,000 or so clones, approximately 84% of which appear only once. Here the sequenced sample was peripheral blood, taken from a patient treated with photon-based radiotherapy. The receptor source for this set is a woman in her forties or fifties with pancreatic cancer. The CDR3 runs from the conserved cysteine through the conserved F or W. A D gene is named only where the DNA matches it firmly. Clone size appears in some rows only: once, few, many, or a class for an expanded clone.

size: -
J: TRBJ2-1
D: TRBD1
V: TRBV5-1
DNA: TGCGCCAGCAGCTTGACATTGACAGGGGGCCATCGTGGGTTCTTC
CDR3: CASSLTLTGGHRGFF

size: -
J: TRBJ1-2
D: TRBD1
V: TRBV27
DNA: TGTGCCAGCAGTTCAAAGGGGACAGCTGTCTATGGCTACACCTTC
CDR3: CASSSKGTAVYGYTF

size: few
J: TRBJ2-7
D: -
V: TRBV28
DNA: TGTGCCAGCAGTTTATTGGCTAGCGCCAACTACGAGCAGTACTTC
CDR3: CASSLLASANYEQYF

size: -
J: TRBJ2-7
D: -
V: TRBV7-9
DNA: TGTGCCAGCAGCTTAGCAAACCGCGACGAGCAGTACTTC
CDR3: CASSLANRDEQYF

size: -
J: TRBJ2-2
D: TRBD2
V: TRBV7-2
DNA: TGTGCCAGCAGCTTAGTTTCTAGCGGGAGTAACGGGGAGCTGTTTTTT
CDR3: CASSLVSSGSNGELFF

size: few
J: TRBJ1-4
D: -
V: TRBV7-9
DNA: TGTGCCAGCAGCTTAGATCCGGTAGGGCCTCATGAAAAACTGTTTTTT
CDR3: CASSLDPVGPHEKLFF

size: -
J: TRBJ1-1
D: -
V: TRBV18
DNA: TGTGCCAGCTCAACGGACAGAAAGAACACTGAAGCTTTCTTT
CDR3: CASSTDRKNTEAFF

size: -
J: TRBJ1-2
D: TRBD1
V: TRBV7-2
DNA: TGTGCCAGCAGCACCGAAGGACAGGGCGTATATGGCTACACCTTC
CDR3: CASSTEGQGVYGYTF

size: -
J: TRBJ2-1
D: -
V: TRBV21-1
DNA: TGTGCCAGCAGCCCGCCTATGGGTAGCGGGAACAATGAGCAGTTCTTC
CDR3: CASSPPMGSGNNEQFF

size: few
J: TRBJ2-7
D: -
V: TRBV4-3
DNA: TGCGCCAGCAGCCAGGAAAGGGGCTACGAGCAGTACTTC
CDR3: CASSQERGYEQYF

size: -
J: TRBJ2-7
D: TRBD2
V: TRBV18
DNA: TGTGCCAGCTCACCAGTCGCGGGACTAGCGGGAGTGGGGTTGAATTACGAGCAGTACTTC
CDR3: CASSPVAGLAGVGLNYEQYF

size: -
J: TRBJ2-7
D: TRBD1
V: TRBV30
DNA: TGTGCCTGGAGTGTCGGGACAGTTTACGAGCAGTACTTC
CDR3: CAWSVGTVYEQYF

size: -
J: TRBJ1-2
D: -
V: TRBV25-1
DNA: TGTGCCAGCAGTGAACCCGGAGGAACTAACTATGGCTACACCTTC
CDR3: CASSEPGGTNYGYTF

size: -
J: TRBJ2-7
D: TRBD1
V: TRBV15
DNA: TGTGCCACCTCTGGGGACAGACTCTACGAGCAGTACTTC
CDR3: CATSGDRLYEQYF

size: -
J: TRBJ1-1
D: -
V: TRBV6-1
DNA: TGTGCCAGCATTGGTCCCCCGAACACTGAAGCTTTCTTT
CDR3: CASIGPPNTEAFF

size: -
J: TRBJ1-1
D: -
V: TRBV6-5
DNA: TGTGCCAGCACCCCACCGGGGAGCACTGAAGCTTTCTTT
CDR3: CASTPPGSTEAFF

size: -
J: TRBJ2-1
D: TRBD2
V: TRBV4-1
DNA: TGCGCCAGCAGCCAAGATTGGAGCGGGAACGGCGATGAGCAGTTCTTC
CDR3: CASSQDWSGNGDEQFF

size: -
J: TRBJ2-3
D: -
V: TRBV29-1
DNA: TGCAGTCCGGTGTGGGGGGCGGGGGCTTTAGATACGCAGTATTTT
CDR3: CSPVWGAGALDTQYF

size: -
J: TRBJ1-2
D: -
V: TRBV28
DNA: TGTGCCAGCCGGGGGGGGATAAACTATGGCTACACCTTC
CDR3: CASRGGINYGYTF

size: -
J: TRBJ1-1
D: -
V: TRBV6-6
DNA: TGTGCCAGCAGCCAACTGGTTTCGCTGGGCACTGAAGCTTTCTTT
CDR3: CASSQLVSLGTEAFF

size: -
J: TRBJ2-1
D: -
V: TRBV9
DNA: TGTGCCAGCAGCGTAGGGGGCGGATTGCCGTTCTTC
CDR3: CASSVGGGLPFF

size: few
J: TRBJ2-7
D: -
V: TRBV21-1
DNA: TGTGCCAGCAGCCCGTGCAGCTGCTCCTACGAGCAGTACTTC
CDR3: CASSPCSCSYEQYF

size: -
J: TRBJ2-7
D: TRBD2
V: TRBV7-9
DNA: TGTGCCAGCAGCTTACGTGGGACTAGCTTTTACGAGCAGTACTTC
CDR3: CASSLRGTSFYEQYF

size: -
J: TRBJ2-6
D: -
V: TRBV5-1
DNA: TGCGCCAGCAGCGCGGGACAGTTCTCTGGGGCCAACGTCCTGACTTTC
CDR3: CASSAGQFSGANVLTF

size: -
J: TRBJ2-3
D: TRBD2
V: TRBV6-5
DNA: TGTGCCAGCAGTTACGGAGCGGGGGAAGATACGCAGTATTTT
CDR3: CASSYGAGEDTQYF

size: -
J: TRBJ2-3
D: TRBD2
V: TRBV7-2
DNA: TGTGCCAGCAGCCGTCAAAACCGACTAGCGGGATGGGGTGAAGATACGCAGTATTTT
CDR3: CASSRQNRLAGWGEDTQYF

size: -
J: TRBJ1-5
D: -
V: TRBV28
DNA: TGTGCCAGCAGTATTCTCAGGGGTGGTCAGCCCCAGCATTTT
CDR3: CASSILRGGQPQHF

size: -
J: TRBJ1-2
D: -
V: TRBV4-1
DNA: TGCGCCAGCAGCCAAGGGATCGGGGGGCCGGTGAGGTATGGCTACACCTTC
CDR3: CASSQGIGGPVRYGYTF

size: -
J: TRBJ2-1
D: -
V: TRBV7-3
DNA: TGTGCCAGCAGCCCGAGCTCCTACAATGAGCAGTTCTTC
CDR3: CASSPSSYNEQFF

size: -
J: TRBJ1-5
D: TRBD1
V: TRBV7-2
DNA: TGTGCCAGCAGCTTGGCGCAGGGGGGGCAGGCCCCCCAGCATTTT
CDR3: CASSLAQGGQAPQHF

size: few
J: TRBJ1-1
D: -
V: TRBV9
DNA: TGTGCCAGCAGCCCGGCAGACACTGAAGCTTTCTTT
CDR3: CASSPADTEAFF

size: -
J: TRBJ1-1
D: -
V: TRBV28
DNA: TGTGCCAGCAGTTCCCTAGGACAGATGAACACTGAAGCTTTCTTT
CDR3: CASSSLGQMNTEAFF

size: -
J: TRBJ2-4
D: TRBD1
V: TRBV27
DNA: TGTGCCAGCAGTTTAGCGGGACAGGGCGGGTACATTCAGTACTTC
CDR3: CASSLAGQGGYIQYF

size: -
J: TRBJ2-1
D: TRBD2
V: TRBV20-1
DNA: TGCAGTGCTAAAACCGGGACTAAGCAGTTCTTC
CDR3: CSAKTGTKQFF

size: once
J: TRBJ1-2
D: TRBD1
V: TRBV28
DNA: TGTGCCAGCAGGGAGACAGGGCAAGATGGCTACACCTTC
CDR3: CASRETGQDGYTF

size: -
J: TRBJ2-7
D: TRBD1
V: TRBV6-1
DNA: TGTGCCAGCAGTGCTAGGGGACAGTCCTACGAGCAGTACTTC
CDR3: CASSARGQSYEQYF

size: once
J: TRBJ2-7
D: TRBD1
V: TRBV27
DNA: TGTGCCAGCAGTTTCGCAGGGGGCTCCAGGTACGAGCAGTACTTC
CDR3: CASSFAGGSRYEQYF

size: -
J: TRBJ1-2
D: -
V: TRBV27
DNA: TGTGCCAGCAGTCGCGCAGGGATCTATGGCTACACCTTC
CDR3: CASSRAGIYGYTF

size: -
J: TRBJ2-3
D: -
V: TRBV19
DNA: TGTGCCAGTAGTATTCCCGGGAGAGGCGATACGCAGTATTTT
CDR3: CASSIPGRGDTQYF

size: few
J: TRBJ1-5
D: -
V: TRBV6-1
DNA: TGTGCCAGCAGTGAACAGGGGAATCAGCCCCAGCATTTT
CDR3: CASSEQGNQPQHF